This TCR beta chain originates from a study of blood T cell repertoires in COVID-19. Profiled with immunoSEQ multiplex PCR; TCRdb holds only in-frame clones, not every one. The data show around 120,000 clones, over 70% seen once. The germline V gene has CDR1 SGHTA and CDR2 FQGNSA. V was shortened by 6 bases and J by 2 bases, with 10 bases between the two germline ends. The CDR3 runs 14 residues. The sequence was obtained from a man in his 70s with acute or convalescent COVID-19. Sequencing was done on a sample of peripheral blood. The rearrangement links TRBV7-2 to TRBJ2-2; TRBD2 might be the D (6 bases). This CDR3 is CASRRDSNTGELFF. Written as DNA, the CDR3 is TGTGCCAGCAGGCGGGACTCCAACACCGGGGAGCTGTTTTTT.